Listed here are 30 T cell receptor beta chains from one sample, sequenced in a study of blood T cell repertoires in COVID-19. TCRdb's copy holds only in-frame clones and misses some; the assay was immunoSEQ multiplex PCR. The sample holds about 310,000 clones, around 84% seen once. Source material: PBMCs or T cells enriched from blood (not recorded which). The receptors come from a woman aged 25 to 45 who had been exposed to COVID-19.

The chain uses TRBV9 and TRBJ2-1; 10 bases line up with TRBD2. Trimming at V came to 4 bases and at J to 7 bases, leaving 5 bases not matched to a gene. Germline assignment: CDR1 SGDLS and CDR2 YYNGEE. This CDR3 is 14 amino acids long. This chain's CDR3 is CASSHGTSENEQFF. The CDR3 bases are TGTGCCAGCAGCCACGGGACTAGCGAGAATGAGCAGTTCTTC.

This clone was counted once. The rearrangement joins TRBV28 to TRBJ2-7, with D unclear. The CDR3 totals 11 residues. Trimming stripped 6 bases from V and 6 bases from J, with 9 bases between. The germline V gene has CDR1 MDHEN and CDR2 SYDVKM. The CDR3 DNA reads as TGTGCCAGCAGCCCAGTAAGCGAGCAGTACTTC. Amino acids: CASSPVSEQYF. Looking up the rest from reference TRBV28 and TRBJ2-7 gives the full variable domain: DVKVTQSSRYLVKRTGEKVFLECVQDMDHENMFWYRQDPGLGLRLIYFSYDVKMKEKGDIPEGYSVSREKKERFSLILESASTNQTSMYLCASSPVSEQYFGPGTRLTVT.

CDR3 in amino acids: CASSAVGRAFF. The CDR3 nucleotides are TGTGCCAGCTCTGCGGTTGGGAGGGCTTTCTTT. The chain carries TRBV18 and TRBJ1-1, with D uncertain. Trimming took 6 bases from V and 11 from J, leaving 13 bases between them. This CDR3 has 11 residues. Germline CDR1 and CDR2: KGHSH and LQKENI.

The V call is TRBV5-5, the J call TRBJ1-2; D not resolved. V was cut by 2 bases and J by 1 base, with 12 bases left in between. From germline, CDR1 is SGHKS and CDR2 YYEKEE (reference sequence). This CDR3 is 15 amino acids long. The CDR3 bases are TGTGCCAGCAGCTTCAGCTTTACTATTAACTATGGCTACACCTTC. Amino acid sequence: CASSFSFTINYGYTF.

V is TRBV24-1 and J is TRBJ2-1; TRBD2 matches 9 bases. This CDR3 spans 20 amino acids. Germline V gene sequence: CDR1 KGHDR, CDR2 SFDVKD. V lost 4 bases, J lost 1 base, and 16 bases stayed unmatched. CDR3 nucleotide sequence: TGTGCCACCAGTGAAGGTGGACAGAGGGAGACTAGCGGTTCCTACAATGAGCAGTTCTTC. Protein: CATSEGGQRETSGSYNEQFF.

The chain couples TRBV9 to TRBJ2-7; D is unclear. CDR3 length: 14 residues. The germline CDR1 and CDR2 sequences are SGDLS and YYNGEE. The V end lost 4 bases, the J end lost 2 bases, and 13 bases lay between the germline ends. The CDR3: CASSPSGTTYEQYF. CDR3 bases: TGTGCCAGCAGCCCATCCGGAACTACCTACGAGCAGTACTTC. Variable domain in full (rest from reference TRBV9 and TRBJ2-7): DSGVTQTPKHLITATGQRVTLRCSPRSGDLSVYWYQQSLDQGLQFLIQYYNGEERAKGNILERFSAQQFPDLHSELNLSSLELGDSALYFCASSPSGTTYEQYFGPGTRLTVT.

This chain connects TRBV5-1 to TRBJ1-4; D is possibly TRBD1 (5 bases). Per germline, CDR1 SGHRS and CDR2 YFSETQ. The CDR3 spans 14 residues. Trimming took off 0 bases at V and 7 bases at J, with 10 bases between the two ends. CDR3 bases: TGCGCCAGCAGCTTGGAGGGAGGGGCTGAAAAACTGTTTTTT. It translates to CASSLEGGAEKLFF.

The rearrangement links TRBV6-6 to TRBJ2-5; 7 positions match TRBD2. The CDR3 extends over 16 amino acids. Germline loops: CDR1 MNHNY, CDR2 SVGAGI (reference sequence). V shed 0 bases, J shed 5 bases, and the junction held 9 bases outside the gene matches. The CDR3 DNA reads TGTGCCAGCAGTTACTCGAATGGACTAGGGGTTGAGACCCAGTACTTC. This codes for CASSYSNGLGVETQYF.

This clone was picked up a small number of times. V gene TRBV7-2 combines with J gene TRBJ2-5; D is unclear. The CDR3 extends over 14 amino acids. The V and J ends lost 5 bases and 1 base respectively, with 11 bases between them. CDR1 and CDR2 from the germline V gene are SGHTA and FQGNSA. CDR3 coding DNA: TGTGCCAGCAGCCTACAGAGAGTCCAAGAGACCCAGTACTTC. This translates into CASSLQRVQETQYF.

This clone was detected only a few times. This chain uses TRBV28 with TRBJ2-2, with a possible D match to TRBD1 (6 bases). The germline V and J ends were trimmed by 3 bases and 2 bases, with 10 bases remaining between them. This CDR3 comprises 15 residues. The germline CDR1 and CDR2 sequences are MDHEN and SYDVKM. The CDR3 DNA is TGTGCCAGCAGTTTCAGGGGTCTTAACACCGGGGAGCTGTTTTTT. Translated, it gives CASSFRGLNTGELFF.

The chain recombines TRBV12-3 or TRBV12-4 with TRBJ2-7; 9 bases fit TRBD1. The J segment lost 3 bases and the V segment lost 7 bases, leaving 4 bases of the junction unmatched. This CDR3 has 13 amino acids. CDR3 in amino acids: CASITDRGYEQYF. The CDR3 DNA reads TGTGCCAGCATCACGGACAGGGGCTACGAGCAGTACTTC.

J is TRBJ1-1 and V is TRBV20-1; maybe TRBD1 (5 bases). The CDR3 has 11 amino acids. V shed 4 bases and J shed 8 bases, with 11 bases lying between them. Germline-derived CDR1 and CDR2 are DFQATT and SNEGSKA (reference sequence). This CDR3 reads CSAMGHGEAFF. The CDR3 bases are TGCAGTGCTATGGGGCACGGAGAAGCTTTCTTT.

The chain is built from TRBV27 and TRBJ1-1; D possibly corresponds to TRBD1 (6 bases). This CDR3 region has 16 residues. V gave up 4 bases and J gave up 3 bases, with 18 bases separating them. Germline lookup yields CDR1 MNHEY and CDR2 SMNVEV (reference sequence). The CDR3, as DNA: TGTGCCAGCAGTTCAACCCAGGGGAGTTCACACACTGAAGCTTTCTTT. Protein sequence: CASSSTQGSSHTEAFF.

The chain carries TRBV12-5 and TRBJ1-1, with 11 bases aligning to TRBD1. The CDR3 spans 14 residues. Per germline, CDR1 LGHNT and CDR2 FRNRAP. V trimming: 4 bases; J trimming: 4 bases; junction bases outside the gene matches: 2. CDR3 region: CASGSGQGGTEAFF. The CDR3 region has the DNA TGTGCTAGTGGTTCGGGACAGGGGGGCACTGAAGCTTTCTTT. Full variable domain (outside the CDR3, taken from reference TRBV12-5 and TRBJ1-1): DARVTQTPRHKVTEMGQEVTMRCQPILGHNTVFWYRQTMMQGLELLAYFRNRAPLDDSGMPKDRFSAEMPDATLATLKIQPSEPRDSAVYFCASGSGQGGTEAFFGQGTRLTVV.

The CDR3: CASSSGPSGGNTIYF. The CDR3 coding sequence is TGCGCCAGCAGCTCTGGGCCTTCCGGAGGGAACACCATATATTTT. The V gene is TRBV5-1, the J gene TRBJ1-3; D call uncertain. The CDR3 has 15 amino acids. V was shortened by 3 bases and J by 7 bases, with 17 bases between the two germline ends. Germline CDR1 reads SGHRS; CDR2 reads YFSETQ.

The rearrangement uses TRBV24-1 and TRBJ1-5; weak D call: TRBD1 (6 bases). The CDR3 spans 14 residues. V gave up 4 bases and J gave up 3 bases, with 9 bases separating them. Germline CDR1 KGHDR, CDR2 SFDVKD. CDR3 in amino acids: CATSETGFNQPQHF. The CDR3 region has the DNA TGTGCCACCAGTGAAACAGGGTTCAATCAGCCCCAGCATTTT.

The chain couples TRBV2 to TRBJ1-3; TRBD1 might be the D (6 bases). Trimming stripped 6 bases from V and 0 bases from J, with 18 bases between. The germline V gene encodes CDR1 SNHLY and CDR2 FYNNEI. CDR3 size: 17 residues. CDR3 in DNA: TGTGCCAGCAGGCACCCGGGACACCCCGACTCTGGAAACACCATATATTTT. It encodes CASRHPGHPDSGNTIYF.

CDR3 loop: CASSGSTGASNQPQHF. CDR3 DNA: TGTGCCAGCAGTGGGAGCACAGGGGCTAGCAATCAGCCCCAGCATTTT. V and J are TRBV6-1 and TRBJ1-5; 7 bases are a match to TRBD1. J was trimmed by 0 bases and V by 4 bases; bases with no gene match: 6. Germline V CDR1 and CDR2: MNHNS, SASEGT. The CDR3 spans 16 residues.

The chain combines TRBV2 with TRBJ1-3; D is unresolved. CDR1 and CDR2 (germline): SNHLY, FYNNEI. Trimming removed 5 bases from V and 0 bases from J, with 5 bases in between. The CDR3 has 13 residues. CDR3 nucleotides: TGTGCCAGCAGTTTCCTCTCTGGAAACACCATATATTTT. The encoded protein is CASSFLSGNTIYF.

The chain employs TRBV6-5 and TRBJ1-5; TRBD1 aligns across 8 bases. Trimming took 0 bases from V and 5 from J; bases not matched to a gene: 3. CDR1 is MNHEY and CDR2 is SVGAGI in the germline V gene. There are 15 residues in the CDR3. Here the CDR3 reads CASSYSTGADQPQHF. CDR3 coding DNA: TGTGCCAGCAGTTACTCGACAGGGGCCGATCAGCCCCAGCATTTT.

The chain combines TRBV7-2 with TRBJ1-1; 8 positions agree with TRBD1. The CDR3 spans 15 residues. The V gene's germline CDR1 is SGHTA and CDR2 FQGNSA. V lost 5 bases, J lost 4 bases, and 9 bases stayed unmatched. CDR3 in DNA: TGTGCCAGCAGCATGAGATCACAGGGGGTCACTGAAGCTTTCTTT. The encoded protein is CASSMRSQGVTEAFF.

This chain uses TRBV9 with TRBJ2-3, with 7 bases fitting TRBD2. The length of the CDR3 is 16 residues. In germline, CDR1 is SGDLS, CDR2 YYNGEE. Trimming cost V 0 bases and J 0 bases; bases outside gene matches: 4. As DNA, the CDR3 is TGTGCCAGCAGCGTAGCCCCTAGCGGAAGCACAGATACGCAGTATTTT. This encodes CASSVAPSGSTDTQYF.

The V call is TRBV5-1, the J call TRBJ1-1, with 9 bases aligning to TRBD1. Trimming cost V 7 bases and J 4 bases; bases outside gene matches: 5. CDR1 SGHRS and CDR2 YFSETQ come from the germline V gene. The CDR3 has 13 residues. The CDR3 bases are TGCGCCAGCGCACAGGGGGCGGGCACTGAAGCTTTCTTT. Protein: CASAQGAGTEAFF.

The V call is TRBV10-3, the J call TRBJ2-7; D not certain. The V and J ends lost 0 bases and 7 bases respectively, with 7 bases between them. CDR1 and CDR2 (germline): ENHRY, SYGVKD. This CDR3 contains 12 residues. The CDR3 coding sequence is TGTGCCATCAGTGAGTCTGTGACAGAGCAGTACTTC. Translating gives CAISESVTEQYF.

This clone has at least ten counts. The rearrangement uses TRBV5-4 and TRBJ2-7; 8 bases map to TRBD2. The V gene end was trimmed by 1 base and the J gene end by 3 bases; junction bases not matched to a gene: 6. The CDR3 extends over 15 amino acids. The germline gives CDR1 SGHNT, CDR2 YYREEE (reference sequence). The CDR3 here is CASSLQLAGNYEQYF. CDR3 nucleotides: TGTGCCAGCAGCTTGCAGTTAGCGGGGAACTACGAGCAGTACTTC.

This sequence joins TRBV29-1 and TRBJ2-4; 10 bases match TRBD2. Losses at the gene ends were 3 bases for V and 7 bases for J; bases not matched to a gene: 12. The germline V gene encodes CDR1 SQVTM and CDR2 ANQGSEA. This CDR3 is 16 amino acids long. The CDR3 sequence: CSVEPQTSGRGNIQYF. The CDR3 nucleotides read TGCAGCGTTGAGCCCCAGACCAGCGGGAGGGGGAACATTCAGTACTTC. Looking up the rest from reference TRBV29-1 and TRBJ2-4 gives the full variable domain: SAVISQKPSRDICQRGTSLTIQCQVDSQVTMMFWYRQQPGQSLTLIATANQGSEATYESGFVIDKFPISRPNLTFSTLTVSNMSPEDSSIYLCSVEPQTSGRGNIQYFGAGTRLSVL.

Written as DNA, the CDR3 is TGCAGCGGGGGGGACATCAGGGGCTCCACAGATACGCAGTATTTT. Translated: CSGGDIRGSTDTQYF. This rearrangement joins TRBV29-1 to TRBJ2-3; D assignment may be TRBD1 or TRBD2 (6 bases each). Trimming removed 7 bases at V and 2 bases at J, with 19 bases between. The CDR3 sequence is 15 residues long. The germline CDR1 and CDR2 sequences are SQVTM and ANQGSEA.

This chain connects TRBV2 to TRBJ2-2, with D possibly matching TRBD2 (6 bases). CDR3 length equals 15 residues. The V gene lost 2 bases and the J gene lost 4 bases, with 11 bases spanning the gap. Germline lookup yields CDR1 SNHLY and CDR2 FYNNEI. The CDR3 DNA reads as TGTGCCAGCAGTGAATTACGGGGAGGCACCGGGGAGCTGTTTTTT. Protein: CASSELRGGTGELFF.

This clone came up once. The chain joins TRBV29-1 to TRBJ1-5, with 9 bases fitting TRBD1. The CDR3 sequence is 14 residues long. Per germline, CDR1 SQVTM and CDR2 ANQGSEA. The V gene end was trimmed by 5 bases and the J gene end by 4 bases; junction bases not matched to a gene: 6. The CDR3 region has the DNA TGCAGCGTTCAAGCTGGACAGGGGAATCAGCCCCAGCATTTT. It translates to CSVQAGQGNQPQHF.

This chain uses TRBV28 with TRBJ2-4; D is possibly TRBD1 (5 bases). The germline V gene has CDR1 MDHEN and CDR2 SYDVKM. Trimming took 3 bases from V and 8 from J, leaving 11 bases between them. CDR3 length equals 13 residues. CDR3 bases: TGTGCCAGCAGTTTCCAGGGCCTTTACATTCAGTACTTC. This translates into CASSFQGLYIQYF.